The TCR beta chain described here comes from a study of cytotoxic CD8 clonotypes in ibrutinib-treated CLL. Across the study: Enrolment comprised some twelve relapsed/refractory and over 14 treatment-naive patients; about 18 were IGHV unmutated. Overall study findings and caveats: An increase in clonality occurred at ibrutinib response, followed by a return toward baseline at progression. While tracking circulating CD8+ T-cell counts, baseline clonality exceeded that of age-matched healthy donors.

Regarding this clone: Its target is unknown.

Clones were read by immunoSEQ multiplex PCR, and TCRdb kept only the in-frame ones, dropping some. The sample has roughly 150,000 clones, under 90% seen once; the top ten hold 3.5% to 5.5%. CDR1 and CDR2 (germline): SGHRS, YFSETQ. The CDR3 spans 14 residues. The V end lost 4 bases, the J end lost 7 bases, and 15 bases lay between the germline ends. This TCR was recovered from a human donor with chronic lymphocytic leukemia. The rearrangement uses TRBV5-1 and TRBJ1-5; D not certain. Sequencing was performed on PBMCs, taken after 24 months of ibrutinib treatment. The CDR3 loop is CASSPGSMGQPQHF. The DNA for the CDR3 is TGCGCCAGCAGCCCAGGATCGATGGGGCAGCCCCAGCATTTT.